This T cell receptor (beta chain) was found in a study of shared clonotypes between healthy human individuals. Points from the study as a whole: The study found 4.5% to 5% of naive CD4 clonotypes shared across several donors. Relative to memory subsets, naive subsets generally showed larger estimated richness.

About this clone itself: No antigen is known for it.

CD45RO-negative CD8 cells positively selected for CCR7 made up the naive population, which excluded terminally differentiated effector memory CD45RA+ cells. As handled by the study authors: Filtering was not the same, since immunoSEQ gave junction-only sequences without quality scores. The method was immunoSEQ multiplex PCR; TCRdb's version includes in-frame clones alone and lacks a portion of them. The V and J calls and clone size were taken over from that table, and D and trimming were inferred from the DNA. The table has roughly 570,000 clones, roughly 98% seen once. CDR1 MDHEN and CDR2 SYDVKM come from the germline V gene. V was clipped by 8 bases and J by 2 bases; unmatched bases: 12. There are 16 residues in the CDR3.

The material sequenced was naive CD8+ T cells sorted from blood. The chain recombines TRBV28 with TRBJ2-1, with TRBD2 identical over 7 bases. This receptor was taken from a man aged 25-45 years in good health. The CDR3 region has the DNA TGTGCCAGCCGCAAGCGGGGCGGGCGGACCTACAATGAGCAGTTCTTC. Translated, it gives CASRKRGGRTYNEQFF.